This T cell receptor beta chain was captured by sequencing in a study of T-cell reconstitution after alpha-beta-depleted transplantation in children. This clonotype was detected only a few times. V lost 0 bases, J lost 1 base, and 9 bases lay in between. This CDR3 spans 15 amino acids. The germline CDR1 and CDR2 sequences are MNHEY and SVGAGI. The TCRbeta library was prepared with unique molecular identifiers. TCRdb used MiXCR to reprocess the PCR reads, holding one entry per CDR3 protein. The sample includes hundreds of thousands of distinct CDR3 sequences, 16% seen only once; the top ten take 0.8% to 1.1%.

The receptor was isolated from a human donor who donated a stem cell graft to a child with acute myeloid leukemia. The chain carries TRBV6-5 and TRBJ1-1; possible D gene TRBD1, 5 bases. This specimen was PBMCs from the stem cell graft donor, taken from the stem cell graft. The DNA for the CDR3 is TGTGCCAGCAGTTACTCAAGCGGGGCGAACACTGAAGCTTTCTTT. It codes for CASSYSSGANTEAFF.